This T cell receptor (beta chain) was captured by sequencing in a study of cytomegalovirus exposure and HLA in healthy donors. Study-level results: TCR beta sequences reportedly predicted most subjects' HLA-A and HLA-B alleles accurately.

Details on this clone: Its specificity is unknown.

The PCR ran on 60 Vbeta and 13 Jbeta primers. Repertoires were generated with immunoSEQ multiplex PCR, while TCRdb's copy carries only in-frame clones and drops some. The sample has around 79,000 clones, roughly two thirds seen once; the top ten hold about 15%. Germline values: CDR1 SGHDT, CDR2 YYEEEE. The CDR3 is 17 amino acids. V gave up 2 bases and J gave up 3 bases; unmatched junction bases: 8. Each donor was healthy, and each was a bone marrow donor. The sequenced sample consisted of PBMCs. The TCR originated in a middle-aged woman in good health and CMV-seropositive. The chain has TRBV5-6 and TRBJ1-5; TRBD1 aligns across 10 bases. CDR3: CASSFIGDRGNNQPQHF. CDR3 DNA: TGTGCCAGCAGCTTTATTGGGGACAGGGGAAACAATCAGCCCCAGCATTTT. Full variable domain (missing parts from reference TRBV5-6 and TRBJ1-5): DAGVTQSPTHLIKTRGQQVTLRCSPKSGHDTVSWYQQALGQGPQFIFQYYEEEERQRGNFPDRFSGHQFPNYSSELNVNALLLGDSALYLCASSFIGDRGNNQPQHFGDGTRLSIL.